These 27 T cell receptor beta chains were all obtained from the same sample, sequenced in a study of OX40 agonist ivuxolimab in advanced cancers. Receptors were amplified or captured by the immunoSEQ multiplex PCR assay. TCRdb limited this immuneACCESS table to in-frame rearrangements with V and J called. A share of clones is missing; checked studies link under half to unresolved V genes, and the rest is unexplained. This sample comprises roughly 21,000 clones, around 87% of them detected only once. The ten biggest clones cover about 16% of the sample. The specimen was CD4+ or CD8+ T cells sorted from blood, collected in a trial of the OX40 agonist ivuxolimab. The receptors shown here come from an adult with an advanced solid tumor such as melanoma, head and neck, liver or kidney cancer.

The V gene is TRBV27, the J gene TRBJ1-1, with a weak D call TRBD1 (6 bases). Germline CDR1 MNHEY, CDR2 SMNVEV (reference sequence). V gave up 6 bases and J gave up 3 bases, with 23 bases separating them. This CDR3 is 17 amino acids long. CDR3 sequence: CASSPFAGAQRDTEAFF. CDR3 DNA: TGTGCCAGCAGCCCCTTTGCAGGGGCGCAAAGGGACACTGAAGCTTTCTTT.

In its sample, this clone was seen a few times. This chain links TRBV21-1 with TRBJ1-1. TRBV21-1 is flagged as a pseudogene. The length of the CDR3 is 12 residues. The CDR3 loop reads CASSTLNTEAFF. CDR3 sequence (DNA): TGTGCCAGCAGCACCTTGAACACTGAAGCTTTCTTT.

This chain joins TRBV7-6 and TRBJ2-1; maybe TRBD1 (6 bases). The CDR3 contains 14 residues. Between the trimmed V and J ends, which lost 3 bases and 9 bases, there was a span of 15 bases. Germline CDR1 SGHVS, CDR2 FNYEAQ. Here the CDR3 reads CASSFRGLESEQFF. The CDR3 nucleotides read TGTGCCAGCAGCTTCAGGGGTCTGGAGAGTGAGCAGTTCTTC.

The gene calls are TRBV13 and TRBJ1-1, with unresolved D. This CDR3 contains 12 residues. Looked up from germline, CDR1 is PRHDT and CDR2 is FYEKMQ (reference sequence). V lost 6 bases and J lost 1, with 6 bases in between. As DNA, the CDR3 is TGTGCCAGCAGACTAGGGAACACTGAAGCTTTCTTT. Protein: CASRLGNTEAFF. The full variable domain, in which reference TRBV13 and TRBJ1-1 provide the parts outside the CDR3, is AAGVIQSPRHLIKEKRETATLKCYPIPRHDTVYWYQQGPGQDPQFLISFYEKMQSDKGSIPDRFSAQQFSDYHSELNMSSLELGDSALYFCASRLGNTEAFFGQGTRLTVV.

V usage is TRBV19 and J usage is TRBJ2-3; TRBD2 is a possible D gene (5 bases). This CDR3 is 13 amino acids long. V was pared by 8 bases and J by 2 bases, with 11 bases between. The germline CDR1 and CDR2 sequences are LNHDA and SQIVND (reference sequence). CDR3 amino acids: CASLERLTDTQYF. The CDR3 nucleotides read TGTGCCAGTCTCGAGCGGCTCACAGATACGCAGTATTTT.

This chain links TRBV14 with TRBJ2-5; D ambiguous. CDR3 length: 14 amino acids. The germline CDR1 and CDR2 sequences are SGHDN and FVKESK. V was shortened by 10 bases and J by 0 bases, with 15 bases between the two germline ends. CDR3 sequence: CANSLGGYQETQYF. The DNA for the CDR3 is TGTGCCAATTCCCTAGGCGGTTACCAAGAGACCCAGTACTTC. Based on the CDR3 plus reference TRBV14 and TRBJ2-5, the full variable domain is EAGVTQFPSHSVIEKGQTVTLRCDPISGHDNLYWYRRVMGKEIKFLLHFVKESKQDESGMPNNRFLAERTGGTYSTLKVQPAELEDSGVYFCANSLGGYQETQYFGPGTRLLVL.

The rearrangement joins TRBV5-4 to TRBJ1-1; D remains unclear. Trimming pared 0 bases from V and 8 bases from J, leaving 5 bases between. Germline-derived CDR1 and CDR2 are SGHNT and YYREEE (reference sequence). This CDR3 has 11 amino acids. This chain's CDR3 is CASSLVQEAFF. The CDR3 DNA reads TGTGCCAGCAGCTTGGTCCAGGAAGCTTTCTTT.

This chain uses TRBV6-5 with TRBJ2-1; tentative D call: TRBD1 (6 bases). The germline V gene has CDR1 MNHEY and CDR2 SVGAGI. Trimming removed 5 bases at V and 7 bases at J, with 12 bases between. The CDR3 runs 13 residues. CDR3 DNA sequence: TGTGCCAGCAGTCGGACAGCGACAAATGAGCAGTTCTTC. Its translation is CASSRTATNEQFF.

The chain employs TRBV5-6 and TRBJ2-3, with 14 bases fitting TRBD2. The CDR3 sequence is 16 residues long. With V trimmed by 5 bases and J by 0 bases, 2 bases remained unmatched. Germline V gives CDR1 SGHDT, CDR2 YYEEEE. Here the CDR3 reads CASSWTSGGSTDTQYF. CDR3 bases: TGTGCCAGCAGTTGGACTAGCGGGGGGAGCACAGATACGCAGTATTTT.

The J gene is TRBJ2-5, the V gene TRBV28; 8 positions agree with TRBD1. Looked up from germline, CDR1 is MDHEN and CDR2 is SYDVKM. The CDR3 consists of 14 residues. Losses at the gene ends were 4 bases for V and 2 bases for J; bases not matched to a gene: 3. The CDR3 here is CASSWTGRQETQYF. Here the CDR3 DNA reads TGTGCCAGCAGTTGGACAGGGAGGCAAGAGACCCAGTACTTC.

The CDR3 coding sequence is TGTGCCAGCAGTCCATGGGGACCGAACACCGGGGAGCTGTTTTTT. Translation: CASSPWGPNTGELFF. The genes are TRBV27 and TRBJ2-2; TRBD1 or TRBD2 may be the D gene (5 bases each). Looked up from germline, CDR1 is MNHEY and CDR2 is SMNVEV (reference sequence). Deletions cut 5 bases from V and 0 bases from J, with 10 bases between. The CDR3 has 15 amino acids.

The chain joins TRBV30 to TRBJ1-1; 10 nucleotides align to TRBD1. The J segment lost 3 bases and the V segment lost 5 bases, leaving 3 bases of the junction unmatched. The CDR3 loop spans 13 amino acids. Germline V lookup: CDR1 GTSNPN, CDR2 SVGIG (reference sequence). CDR3: CAWDRGLDTEAFF. The CDR3 coding sequence is TGTGCCTGGGACAGGGGGCTTGACACTGAAGCTTTCTTT.

The V gene is TRBV1, the J gene TRBJ2-2; the listed D gene, TRBD2, was not tested against the DNA. TRBV1 is a pseudogene. There are 16 residues in the CDR3. DNA of the CDR3: TGCACCAGCAGCCTCAATACTGGCGGACTCACCGGGGAGCTGTTTTTT. Its translation: CTSSLNTGGLTGELFF.

The CDR3 sequence: CASSAVSSYEQYF. The CDR3 DNA reads TGTGCCAGCAGTGCTGTAAGCTCCTACGAGCAGTACTTC. The chain has TRBV28 and TRBJ2-7, with D unclear. V was trimmed by 5 bases and J by 0 bases, leaving 8 bases between them. Per germline, CDR1 MDHEN and CDR2 SYDVKM. The CDR3 has 13 amino acids.

The chain employs TRBV25-1 and TRBJ2-1; 11 bases fit TRBD1. The CDR3 runs to 13 residues. The germline V gene encodes CDR1 MGHDK and CDR2 SYGVNS. V dropped 5 bases and J dropped 9; count of bases not matched to a gene: 3. The CDR3 DNA follows: TGTGCCAGCAGTTCGGACAGGGGGCTTGAGCAGTTCTTC. Amino acids: CASSSDRGLEQFF. The complete variable domain, with remaining parts taken from reference TRBV25-1 and TRBJ2-1, reads EADIYQTPRYLVIGTGKKITLECSQTMGHDKMYWYQQDPGMELHLIHYSYGVNSTEKGDLSSESTVSRIRTEHFPLTLESARPSHTSQYLCASSSDRGLEQFFGPGTRLTVL.

V is TRBV5-6 and J is TRBJ2-4; the D is unclear. Germline assignment: CDR1 SGHDT and CDR2 YYEEEE. The length of the CDR3 is 11 residues. V lost 4 bases to trimming and J lost 7 bases, with 6 bases between them. Here the CDR3 reads CASSDGNIQYF. The CDR3 DNA follows: TGTGCCAGCAGCGACGGGAACATTCAGTACTTC.

The gene calls are TRBV19 and TRBJ2-5; D is perhaps TRBD1 or TRBD2 (6 bases each). CDR1 is LNHDA and CDR2 is SQIVND in the germline V gene (reference sequence). V was trimmed by 6 bases and J by 3 bases, leaving 11 bases between them. The CDR3 totals 13 residues. CDR3: CASRSRGEETQYF. DNA of the CDR3: TGTGCCAGTAGGTCTAGGGGGGAAGAGACCCAGTACTTC. Supplemented by reference TRBV19 and TRBJ2-5, the full variable domain reads DGGITQSPKYLFRKEGQNVTLSCEQNLNHDAMYWYRQDPGQGLRLIYYSQIVNDFQKGDIAEGYSVSREKKESFPLTVTSAQKNPTAFYLCASRSRGEETQYFGPGTRLLVL.

This chain links TRBV4-1 with TRBJ1-1, with D possibly being TRBD1 (5 bases). CDR3 length: 18 residues. Trimming removed 4 bases at V and 5 bases at J, with 26 bases between. Germline assignment: CDR1 MGHRA and CDR2 YSYEKL. This CDR3 reads CASSRIRTLVVGGTEAFF. In nucleotides, the CDR3 is TGCGCCAGCAGCCGGATCAGGACACTGGTGGTTGGGGGAACTGAAGCTTTCTTT.

The chain employs TRBV19 and TRBJ2-3; D not certain. The length of the CDR3 is 14 residues. V lost 5 bases and J 0 bases, leaving 9 bases between the germline ends. Germline assignment: CDR1 LNHDA and CDR2 SQIVND (reference sequence). The CDR3 is CASSEGYSTDTQYF. The CDR3 coding sequence is TGTGCCAGTAGTGAAGGGTATAGCACAGATACGCAGTATTTT.

This clone was detected a few times. The rearrangement uses TRBV14 and TRBJ1-2; perhaps TRBD1 as D (6 bases). The germline gives CDR1 SGHDN, CDR2 FVKESK. The CDR3 is made up of 15 amino acids. Trimming took 2 bases from V and 5 from J, leaving 15 bases between them. DNA of the CDR3: TGTGCCAGCAGCCAACTAGGGGGATCCGCGTATGGCTACACCTTC. This sequence encodes CASSQLGGSAYGYTF.

J is TRBJ1-1 and V is TRBV7-8; D not resolved. Germline loops: CDR1 SGHVS, CDR2 FQNEAQ. Trimming cost V 5 bases and J 0 bases, with 10 bases left between them. The CDR3 loop spans 14 amino acids. The DNA for the CDR3 is TGTGCCAGCAGCCTCCGGGATCTGAACACTGAAGCTTTCTTT. Translation: CASSLRDLNTEAFF. Looking up the rest from reference TRBV7-8 and TRBJ1-1 gives the full variable domain: GAGVSQSPRYKVAKRGQDVALRCDPISGHVSLFWYQQALGQGPEFLTYFQNEAQLDKSGLPSDRFFAERPEGSVSTLKIQRTQQEDSAVYLCASSLRDLNTEAFFGQGTRLTVV.

Only a few counts were recorded for this clone. This chain uses TRBV27 with TRBJ2-7, with D unclear. CDR1 is MNHEY, CDR2 SMNVEV, per germline (reference sequence). CDR3 size: 15 residues. Trimming stripped 0 bases from V and 1 base from J, with 10 bases between. The DNA for the CDR3 is TGTGCCAGCAGTTTATCGCCAGCGACTTCCTACGAGCAGTACTTC. As protein: CASSLSPATSYEQYF.

The rearrangement uses TRBV7-9 and TRBJ2-7; 7 bases align to TRBD1. J gave up 3 bases and V 2 bases, and 7 bases lay outside the gene matches. CDR1 and CDR2 (germline): SEHNR, FQNEAQ (reference sequence). This CDR3 has 15 residues. The CDR3 nucleotides are TGTGCCAGCAGCTTACGGGGAAGGGGGCTCTACGAGCAGTACTTC. The encoded protein is CASSLRGRGLYEQYF.

This chain connects TRBV2 to TRBJ2-2; D may be TRBD2 (5 bases). Trimming took off 4 bases at V and 4 bases at J, with 13 bases between the two ends. Per the germline V gene, CDR1 is SNHLY and CDR2 is FYNNEI. The CDR3 is made up of 15 amino acids. CDR3: CASSASEEGTGELFF. Here the CDR3 DNA reads TGTGCCAGCAGTGCCTCGGAGGAAGGCACCGGGGAGCTGTTTTTT.

This clone has just one count. CDR3 bases: TGCGCCAGCAGCCAAGATTTGTCGGGGTCCACTCCCACGCAGTACTTC. It yields the protein CASSQDLSGSTPTQYF. The V call is TRBV4-3, the J call TRBJ2-7; D may be TRBD2 (5 bases). Germline V CDR1 and CDR2: LGHNA, YSLEER. V was pared by 0 bases and J by 9 bases, with 21 bases between. The CDR3 loop spans 16 amino acids.

The rearrangement uses TRBV7-8 and TRBJ1-5; tentative D call: TRBD1 (6 bases). From germline, CDR1 is SGHVS and CDR2 FQNEAQ. Trimming took off 1 base at V and 4 bases at J, with 11 bases between the two ends. The CDR3 loop spans 15 amino acids. This CDR3 is CASSLGPGVNQPQHF. The CDR3 coding sequence is TGTGCCAGCAGCTTAGGTCCAGGGGTAAATCAGCCCCAGCATTTT.

CDR3 sequence reads: CASSASLTDYGYTF. The CDR3 DNA reads TGTGCCAGTTCTGCCAGCCTAACCGACTATGGCTACACCTTC. This rearrangement joins TRBV19 to TRBJ1-2, with D uncertain. The V gene's germline CDR1 is LNHDA and CDR2 SQIVND (reference sequence). The V and J ends lost 8 bases and 3 bases respectively, with 16 bases between them. The CDR3 has 14 residues.